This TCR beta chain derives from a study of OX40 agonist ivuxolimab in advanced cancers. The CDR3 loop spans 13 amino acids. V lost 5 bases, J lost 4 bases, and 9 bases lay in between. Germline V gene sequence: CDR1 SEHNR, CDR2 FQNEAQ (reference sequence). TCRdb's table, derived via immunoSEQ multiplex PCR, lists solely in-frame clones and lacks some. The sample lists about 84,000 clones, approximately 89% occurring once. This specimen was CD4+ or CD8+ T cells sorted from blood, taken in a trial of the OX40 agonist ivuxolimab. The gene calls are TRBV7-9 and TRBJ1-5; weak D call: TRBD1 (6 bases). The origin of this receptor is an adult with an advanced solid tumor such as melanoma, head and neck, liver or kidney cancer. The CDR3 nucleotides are TGTGCCAGCAGCCCGACAGGTAATCAGCCCCAGCATTTT. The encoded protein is CASSPTGNQPQHF.